Sequencing of this T cell receptor beta chain was carried out in a study of T-cell reconstitution after alpha-beta-depleted transplantation in children. Findings and limits, study-wide: Among T cells one year after transplant, newly produced cells accounted for most counts and diversity. In some patients, recipient T cells and intrathymic progenitors surviving conditioning explained high day-60 diversity.

This clonotype was detected many times. The antigen remains undetermined. Trimming removed 2 bases at V and 2 bases at J, with 16 bases between. CDR3 length equals 16 residues. Looked up from germline, CDR1 is SGDLS and CDR2 is YYNGEE. Molecular barcoding with unique molecular identifiers was used for the TCRbeta library. TCRdb re-called the PCR reads through MiXCR, storing one row per CDR3 protein. The data show approximately 240,000 distinct CDR3 sequences, roughly a tenth seen once. The TCR originated in a child under two years old with acute myeloid leukemia, due to receive a stem cell transplant. J is TRBJ1-2 and V is TRBV9; D is perhaps TRBD1 (5 bases). Sequencing used PBMCs, obtained before TCRalphabeta/CD19-depleted stem cell transplant. As DNA, the CDR3 is TGTGCCAGCAGCGTTTCCGTGCCAGGGCTGAACTATGGCTACACCTTC. This sequence encodes CASSVSVPGLNYGYTF.